The entry that follows covers one TCR beta chain sequence. Its target is not known. Looked up from germline, CDR1 is GTSNPN and CDR2 is SVGIG (reference sequence). Germline trimming cut 4 bases from V and 0 bases from J; bases unmatched to any gene: 6. CDR3 length equals 15 residues. This specimen belongs to a study of cytomegalovirus exposure and HLA in healthy donors. The donors, nominally healthy at sampling, likely had unrecorded immune exposures. PCR primers comprised 60 Vbeta and 13 Jbeta primers. Sequencing was performed with immunoSEQ multiplex PCR; in TCRdb, only in-frame clones are kept and a portion is missing. The sample carries tens of thousands of clones, about four fifths recorded once. Study-wide findings and caveats: According to the study, 160 or so TCR beta chains were cytomegalovirus-associated.

This chain connects TRBV30 to TRBJ1-3; TRBD1 aligns across 7 bases. Sequenced input: PBMCs. This receptor was identified in a man in his fifties or sixties in good health and CMV-seronegative. CDR3 loop: CAWNSGQLSGNTIYF. The CDR3 DNA is TGTGCCTGGAATTCGGGACAGCTCTCTGGAAACACCATATATTTT.